This T cell receptor beta chain was observed in a study of T-cell memory formation after mild COVID-19. MiXCR was run by TCRdb on the 5' RACE reads, yielding one entry per CDR3 protein. The profile shows around 300,000 distinct CDR3 sequences, approximately 12% of them singletons. To note about this clonotype: Its antigen remains unidentified.

V was clipped by 1 base and J by 2 bases, with 7 bases between them. The CDR3 extends over 14 amino acids. From germline, CDR1 is LGHDT and CDR2 YNNKEL (reference sequence). Study-level points and caveats: From day 15 to 85, contracting clones were balanced between CD4 and CD8, whereas later expanders leaned toward CD4+. The pre-infection memory compartment contained some responding clones, suggesting cross-reactive memory joined. Shrinking CD4+ clones resided mostly in CM and EM, and CD8+ ones in EMRA.

This receptor was identified in a man aged 18 to 35 who had mild COVID-19 (a few samples of this study predate the infection). Cell type and time point are not known. The chain is built from TRBV3-1 and TRBJ2-3; D is uncertain. Sequenced material: PBMCs or a T cell subset sorted from them (not recorded which). CDR3 region: CASSQGVSTDTQYF. The CDR3 coding sequence is TGTGCCAGCAGCCAAGGGGTTTCCACAGATACGCAGTATTTT.